The clone carrying this TCR beta chain was detected many times. Its antigen is not known. The data were taken from a study of T-cell memory formation after mild COVID-19. Study outcomes and limitations: Contracting CD4+ clones sat mainly in CM and EM; CD8+ in EMRA. There was no confirmation that second-wave clones peaking on day 37 were SARS-CoV-2 specific.

UMIs and sample barcodes were carried by the TCR alpha and TCR beta cDNA libraries that 5'RACE produced using constant-segment primers. TCRdb re-analysed the 5' RACE reads in MiXCR, keeping a single row per CDR3 protein. The sample lists hundreds of thousands of distinct CDR3 sequences, around 22% occurring once. Germline values: CDR1 SGHRS, CDR2 YFSETQ. J gave up 2 bases and V 0 bases, and 8 bases lay outside the gene matches. This CDR3 has 18 amino acids. The gene calls are TRBV5-1 and TRBJ2-3; 11 bases are a match to TRBD2. The sequenced sample was PBMCs or a T cell subset sorted from them (not recorded which). This TCR derives from an adult woman who had mild COVID-19 (a few samples of this study predate the infection). Cell type and time point are not known. CDR3 in DNA: TGCGCCAGCAGCTTGGCGCTAGCGGGGGGTCTCACCACAGATACGCAGTATTTT. It translates to CASSLALAGGLTTDTQYF.